Shown below are 17 T cell receptor beta chains from a single sample sequenced in a study of cytomegalovirus exposure and HLA in healthy donors. The primer mix had 60 Vbeta and 13 Jbeta primers. The data were produced by immunoSEQ multiplex PCR, yet TCRdb's version contains in-frame clones alone and is incomplete. This sample carries tens of thousands of clones, 82% of them seen once, and the ten largest clones take over 9.5%. Sequencing used PBMCs. The source is a woman aged 18 to 35 in good health and CMV-seropositive.

The V and J genes are TRBV7-2 and TRBJ1-2, with D hard to call. Germline lookup yields CDR1 SGHTA and CDR2 FQGNSA. V lost 5 bases and J lost 2, with 15 bases in between. The CDR3 is 15 amino acids. Here the CDR3 reads CASSQQRTVNYGYTF. CDR3 sequence (DNA): TGTGCCAGCAGCCAACAACGGACTGTGAACTATGGCTACACCTTC.

The gene calls are TRBV27 and TRBJ2-7, with D possibly matching TRBD2 (6 bases). The CDR3 totals 13 residues. Germline lookup yields CDR1 MNHEY and CDR2 SMNVEV (reference sequence). The V end was cut by 7 bases, the J end by 4 bases, with 14 bases between. The CDR3 nucleotides are TGTGCCAGCAAGCAGGGAGGAAAATACGAGCAGTACTTC. Amino acid sequence: CASKQGGKYEQYF.

The rearrangement links TRBV7-9 to TRBJ1-1; D is possibly TRBD1 (6 bases). Per the germline V gene, CDR1 is SEHNR and CDR2 is FQNEAQ (reference sequence). V lost 3 bases, J lost 6 bases, and 14 bases lay in between. The CDR3 is 14 amino acids. CDR3 DNA: TGTGCCAGCAGCTTTTTGAGGGGGAGTCCTGAAGCTTTCTTT. Amino acid sequence: CASSFLRGSPEAFF.

This clone turned up a few times. The V and J genes are TRBV5-1 and TRBJ2-6; no clear D gene. This CDR3 contains 15 residues. Germline V gives CDR1 SGHRS, CDR2 YFSETQ. V gave up 2 bases and J gave up 2 bases, with 8 bases separating them. CDR3 sequence reads: CASSFGEAGANVLTF. In nucleotides, the CDR3 is TGCGCCAGCAGCTTTGGTGAGGCTGGGGCCAACGTCCTGACTTTC.

This chain connects TRBV19 to TRBJ1-5; D gene ambiguous. Trimming left V 3 bases short and J 2 bases short, with 8 bases between. From germline, CDR1 is LNHDA and CDR2 SQIVND (reference sequence). The CDR3 contains 14 residues. CDR3 in DNA: TGTGCCAGTAGTATGAGGTCAGGCAATCAGCCCCAGCATTTT. It is translated as CASSMRSGNQPQHF.

This clone was detected a few times. The chain couples TRBV18 to TRBJ1-1; perhaps TRBD1 as D (6 bases). This CDR3 contains 16 residues. Deletions cut 3 bases from V and 1 base from J, with 15 bases between. Germline V gives CDR1 KGHSH, CDR2 LQKENI. The CDR3, as DNA: TGTGCCAGCTCACCCATCGCGAGGGGGGGGAACACTGAAGCTTTCTTT. Its protein is CASSPIARGGNTEAFF.

The chain has TRBV6-5 and TRBJ2-5, with a weak D call TRBD2 (7 bases). The DNA matches TRBJ2-7 better at its end, which makes the J call doubtful. Germline CDR1 and CDR2: MNHEY and SVGAGI. The CDR3 has 15 amino acids. CDR3 sequence: CASSISGGNSYEQYF. The CDR3 DNA reads TGTGCCAGCAGTATATCGGGGGGCAACTCCTACGAGCAGTACTTC.

The chain carries TRBV7-3 and TRBJ1-2, with 8 bases fitting TRBD1. The CDR3 is 15 residues long. CDR1 is SGHTA, CDR2 FQGTGA, per germline. The V gene end was trimmed by 2 bases and the J gene end by 6 bases; junction bases not matched to a gene: 8. The CDR3 loop is CASSLVGGQGHGYTF. In DNA, the CDR3 is TGTGCCAGCAGCTTAGTTGGCGGACAGGGACATGGCTACACCTTC.

This chain uses TRBV27 with TRBJ1-1; TRBD1 matches 9 bases. The CDR3 has 14 amino acids. CDR1 is MNHEY and CDR2 is SMNVEV in the germline V gene (reference sequence). After removal of 6 bases from V and 5 bases from J, the junction contained 7 bases not matched to a gene. The CDR3 DNA follows: TGTGCCAGCAGCCTACAGGGGGCAGGGACTGAAGCTTTCTTT. It yields the protein CASSLQGAGTEAFF.

This clone appeared a few times. This chain uses TRBV15 with TRBJ2-7; TRBD2 matches at 10 bases. Trimming at V came to 4 bases and at J to 3 bases, leaving 3 bases not matched to a gene. Germline V gene data show CDR1 as LNHNV and CDR2 as YYDKDF (reference sequence). The length of the CDR3 is 14 residues. The CDR3 DNA follows: TGTGCCACCAGCACCCGGACTAGCGGCTACGAGCAGTACTTC. Translation: CATSTRTSGYEQYF. Based on the CDR3 plus reference TRBV15 and TRBJ2-7, the full variable domain is DAMVIQNPRYQVTQFGKPVTLSCSQTLNHNVMYWYQQKSSQAPKLLFHYYDKDFNNEADTPDNFQSRRPNTSFCFLDIRSPGLGDTAMYLCATSTRTSGYEQYFGPGTRLTVT.

This clone was seen only a few times. The V gene is TRBV6-1, the J gene TRBJ2-1, with 9 bases fitting TRBD2. Losses at the gene ends were 3 bases for V and 6 bases for J; bases not matched to a gene: 9. This CDR3 is built from 16 residues. Germline CDR1 is MNHNS and CDR2 is SASEGT. The CDR3 nucleotides are TGTGCCAGCAGTGAGGGGCCTAGCGGGAATCTCAATGAGCAGTTCTTC. This sequence encodes CASSEGPSGNLNEQFF.

This clone was detected once. The rearrangement joins TRBV27 to TRBJ1-2; no clear D. This CDR3 spans 14 amino acids. V lost 5 bases and J lost 0, with 10 bases in between. Germline loops: CDR1 MNHEY, CDR2 SMNVEV (reference sequence). The CDR3 DNA reads TGTGCCAGCAGTGGCCGGGGTACTAACTATGGCTACACCTTC. Translation gives CASSGRGTNYGYTF.

The chain uses TRBV30 and TRBJ2-5, with D possibly being TRBD1 (6 bases). The J call is doubtful: the DNA matches TRBJ2-7 better. The CDR3 extends over 14 amino acids. The V gene's germline CDR1 is GTSNPN and CDR2 SVGIG (reference sequence). CDR3: CAWSVQGGSYEQYF. The CDR3 DNA follows: TGTGCCTGGAGTGTCCAAGGGGGTTCCTACGAGCAGTACTTC.

This clone was detected only once. The rearrangement links TRBV27 to TRBJ2-7; no definite D call. Per germline, CDR1 MNHEY and CDR2 SMNVEV (reference sequence). Trimming shortened V by 4 bases and J by 0 bases, and 7 bases separated the two germline ends. This CDR3 is built from 13 residues. As DNA, the CDR3 is TGTGCCAGCAGTTACAGCAGCTCCTACGAGCAGTACTTC. Translating gives CASSYSSSYEQYF.

This chain joins TRBV5-1 and TRBJ1-3, with D perhaps matching TRBD1 (5 bases). V shed 3 bases and J shed 13 bases, with 11 bases lying between them. Germline V lookup: CDR1 SGHRS, CDR2 YFSETQ. The CDR3 has 11 residues. In nucleotides, the CDR3 is TGCGCCAGCAGCTCGGAGGGACTTATATATTTT. It is translated as CASSSEGLIYF. Complete variable domain (other parts from reference TRBV5-1 and TRBJ1-3): KAGVTQTPRYLIKTRGQQVTLSCSPISGHRSVSWYQQTPGQGLQFLFEYFSETQRNKGNFPGRFSGRQFSNSRSEMNVSTLELGDSALYLCASSSEGLIYFGEGSWLTVV.

The chain is built from TRBV29-1 and TRBJ2-7; the match to TRBD2 covers 7 bases. The V gene end was trimmed by 7 bases and the J gene end by 2 bases; junction bases not matched to a gene: 8. CDR3 length: 13 residues. Germline CDR1 is SQVTM and CDR2 is ANQGSEA. The CDR3, as DNA: TGCAGCGCGGGTAGGAGCGGGACCTACGAGCAGTACTTC. Its protein is CSAGRSGTYEQYF.

The sample holds one count of this clone. Written as DNA, the CDR3 is TGTGCCATCAGTTGGGGGCCCCCGGTAGCCAAAAACATTCAGTACTTC. It yields the protein CAISWGPPVAKNIQYF. This rearrangement joins TRBV10-3 to TRBJ2-4, with a possible D match to TRBD1 (6 bases). V was cut by 5 bases and J by 0 bases, with 14 bases left in between. CDR1 ENHRY and CDR2 SYGVKD come from the germline V gene. This CDR3 comprises 16 residues.